The entry below gives a single TCR beta chain sequence along with its context. V dropped 3 bases and J dropped 4; count of bases not matched to a gene: 5. The CDR3 runs to 15 residues. The germline V gene has CDR1 WSHSY and CDR2 SAAADI. These data are taken from a study of early T cells in non-severe SARS-CoV-2 infection. TCRdb reprocessed the 5' RACE reads with MiXCR, giving one entry per CDR3 protein. The top ten hold about 8.3% of the sample, which has around 66,000 distinct CDR3 sequences, less than 15% seen once. Sequenced input: whole blood. The receptor was derived from an adult who was a healthcare worker with PCR-confirmed SARS-CoV-2 infection or an uninfected control (not recorded which). V is TRBV10-2 and J is TRBJ2-1; 8 nucleotides line up with TRBD2. In DNA, the CDR3 is TGCGCCAGCAGTGACCCCGGGACTAGGTACAATGAGCAGTTCTTC. It yields the protein CASSDPGTRYNEQFF.